Below are 15 T cell receptor beta chains sequenced from a single sample in a study of early T cells in non-severe SARS-CoV-2 infection (dated by TCRdb to the early 2020s). The library was generated by 5' RACE. Sequencing was performed on a NextSeq 500. Using fastp trimming at Q25 and MiXCR clonotype assembly, TCRdb reanalyzed the public sequencing data and kept in-frame beta chains. Identical CDR3 protein sequences are pooled into one entry, listed with their most common genes and DNA. For this sample the table gives nearly 90,000 distinct CDR3 sequences, of which around 15% were detected only once. The leading ten clones occupy 6% to 7.5% of the sample. Sequencing was performed on whole blood. The receptors stem from an adult who was a healthcare worker with PCR-confirmed SARS-CoV-2 infection or an uninfected control (not recorded which).

This clonotype was detected only a few times. The chain carries TRBV6-5 and TRBJ2-2; TRBD2 matches at 10 bases. Trimming cost V 2 bases and J 6 bases; bases outside gene matches: 12. The V gene's germline CDR1 is MNHEY and CDR2 SVGAGI. The CDR3 totals 18 residues. The CDR3 DNA sequence: TGTGCCAGCAGTTACCCCACCTGGACTAGCGGTCAGCCCGGGGAGCTGTTTTTT. It specifies CASSYPTWTSGQPGELFF.

This clonotype was seen repeatedly, ten times or more. The rearrangement joins TRBV6-1 to TRBJ2-5; 11 bases map to TRBD1. Germline CDR1 reads MNHNS; CDR2 reads SASEGT. V was pared by 7 bases and J by 5 bases, with 6 bases of the junction left unmatched. The CDR3 covers 14 residues. CDR3 sequence reads: CASKRDRGAETQYF. CDR3 nucleotides: TGTGCCAGCAAGAGGGACAGGGGGGCGGAGACCCAGTACTTC.

This clonotype was counted a few times. The V and J genes are TRBV9 and TRBJ1-1; no firm D call. Germline CDR1 SGDLS, CDR2 YYNGEE. The CDR3 has 14 amino acids. V shed 1 base and J shed 6 bases, with 13 bases lying between them. This chain's CDR3 is CASSVSYGRSEAFF. As DNA, the CDR3 is TGTGCCAGCAGCGTATCCTACGGCCGCTCTGAAGCTTTCTTT. The full variable domain, rest sourced from reference TRBV9 and TRBJ1-1, is DSGVTQTPKHLITATGQRVTLRCSPRSGDLSVYWYQQSLDQGLQFLIQYYNGEERAKGNILERFSAQQFPDLHSELNLSSLELGDSALYFCASSVSYGRSEAFFGQGTRLTVV.

The chain is built from TRBV29-1 and TRBJ2-5, with TRBD1 identical over 7 bases. V was pared by 3 bases and J by 5 bases, with 9 bases of the junction left unmatched. CDR3 size: 14 residues. CDR1 and CDR2 (germline): SQVTM, ANQGSEA. The CDR3 here is CSVDFKGAGETQYF. In DNA, the CDR3 is TGCAGCGTTGATTTTAAGGGGGCAGGGGAGACCCAGTACTTC. The whole variable domain, remainder taken from reference TRBV29-1 and TRBJ2-5, is SAVISQKPSRDICQRGTSLTIQCQVDSQVTMMFWYRQQPGQSLTLIATANQGSEATYESGFVIDKFPISRPNLTFSTLTVSNMSPEDSSIYLCSVDFKGAGETQYFGPGTRLLVL.

This clonotype appeared a few times. This rearrangement joins TRBV18 to TRBJ2-7, with D hard to call. Germline CDR1 and CDR2: KGHSH and LQKENI. V was pared by 0 bases and J by 0 bases, with 12 bases between. The CDR3 covers 16 residues. CDR3: CASSPPVSAVSYEQYF. For the CDR3, the DNA is TGTGCCAGCTCACCACCCGTGTCCGCGGTCTCCTACGAGCAGTACTTC.

This chain joins TRBV5-1 and TRBJ1-3; D remains ambiguous. This CDR3 region has 14 residues. Germline loops: CDR1 SGHRS, CDR2 YFSETQ. V was clipped by 6 bases and J by 2 bases, with 12 bases between them. The CDR3 protein is CASKLREAGNTIYF. DNA of the CDR3: TGCGCCAGCAAGTTACGGGAGGCTGGAAACACCATATATTTT.

The chain uses TRBV18 and TRBJ2-3, with 7 positions matching TRBD1. CDR1 and CDR2 from the germline V gene are KGHSH and LQKENI. V trimming: 3 bases; J trimming: 5 bases; junction bases outside the gene matches: 8. This CDR3 region has 15 residues. The CDR3 DNA sequence: TGTGCCAGCTCACCGACGAAGGGGGCCGGAGATACGCAGTATTTT. This codes for CASSPTKGAGDTQYF.

In its sample, this clonotype was seen a few times. The V gene is TRBV7-6, the J gene TRBJ2-1; D unclear. CDR1 is SGHVS, CDR2 FNYEAQ, per germline. The CDR3 covers 13 residues. V gave up 3 bases and J gave up 3 bases, with 6 bases separating them. The CDR3 spells CASSFDIYNEQFF. The CDR3 nucleotides read TGTGCCAGCAGCTTTGACATCTACAATGAGCAGTTCTTC.

This clonotype was detected many times. The genes are TRBV4-1 and TRBJ1-2; no definite D call. Germline loops: CDR1 MGHRA, CDR2 YSYEKL. Trimming cost V 0 bases and J 4 bases, with 9 bases left between them. This CDR3 has 14 residues. CDR3: CASSQEASFYGYTF. The CDR3 bases are TGCGCCAGCAGCCAAGAGGCGAGCTTCTATGGCTACACCTTC.

The V and J genes are TRBV7-9 and TRBJ2-3; 9 bases are shared with TRBD2. This CDR3 is 16 amino acids long. Germline CDR1 and CDR2: SEHNR and FQNEAQ (reference sequence). V was pared by 1 base and J by 1 base, with 3 bases of the junction left unmatched. This CDR3 reads CASSLGLAGRTDTQYF. The DNA of the CDR3 is TGTGCCAGCAGCTTAGGGCTAGCGGGACGCACAGATACGCAGTATTTT.

V and J are TRBV15 and TRBJ2-3, with TRBD2 identical over 10 bases. After removal of 6 bases from V and 2 bases from J, the junction contained 11 bases not matched to a gene. Germline V gene data show CDR1 as LNHNV and CDR2 as YYDKDF (reference sequence). The CDR3 spans 17 residues. The DNA for the CDR3 is TGTGCCACCAGTGCTAGCGGGAGCCCAGGATTCACAGATACGCAGTATTTT. It codes for CATSASGSPGFTDTQYF.

This clonotype showed up just a few times. The V and J genes are TRBV6-5 and TRBJ2-5; D tentatively reads TRBD1 or TRBD2 (5 bases each). CDR3 size: 15 residues. V dropped 5 bases and J dropped 2 bases, with 15 bases sitting between them. Germline V gives CDR1 MNHEY, CDR2 SVGAGI. CDR3 DNA sequence: TGTGCCAGCAGTCCTACTCGGGGCATTCAAGAGACCCAGTACTTC. This encodes CASSPTRGIQETQYF.

The chain carries TRBV20-1 and TRBJ2-2; weak D call: TRBD1 (5 bases). From germline, CDR1 is DFQATT and CDR2 SNEGSKA (reference sequence). This CDR3 has 14 residues. The V end was cut by 0 bases, the J end by 6 bases, with 11 bases between. In DNA, the CDR3 is TGCAGTGCTAGAGATTGGGGCGCCCCCGGGGAGCTGTTTTTT. This gives the protein CSARDWGAPGELFF.

This chain connects TRBV5-6 to TRBJ2-5; D perhaps matches TRBD2 (5 bases). CDR3 size: 13 residues. The germline V and J ends were trimmed by 5 bases and 4 bases, with 12 bases remaining between them. Germline V CDR1 and CDR2: SGHDT, YYEEEE. In nucleotides, the CDR3 is TGTGCCAGCAGTCTCGCCGGGATAGAGACCCAGTACTTC. Amino acid sequence: CASSLAGIETQYF.

This clonotype was picked up a small number of times. V gene TRBV12-5 combines with J gene TRBJ2-1; D is perhaps TRBD2 (6 bases). CDR3 length: 14 residues. Germline CDR1 LGHNT, CDR2 FRNRAP. The V gene lost 8 bases and the J gene lost 5 bases, with 16 bases spanning the gap. CDR3: CASSADYAHNEQFF. The DNA for the CDR3 is TGTGCTAGTTCAGCGGACTACGCTCACAATGAGCAGTTCTTC.